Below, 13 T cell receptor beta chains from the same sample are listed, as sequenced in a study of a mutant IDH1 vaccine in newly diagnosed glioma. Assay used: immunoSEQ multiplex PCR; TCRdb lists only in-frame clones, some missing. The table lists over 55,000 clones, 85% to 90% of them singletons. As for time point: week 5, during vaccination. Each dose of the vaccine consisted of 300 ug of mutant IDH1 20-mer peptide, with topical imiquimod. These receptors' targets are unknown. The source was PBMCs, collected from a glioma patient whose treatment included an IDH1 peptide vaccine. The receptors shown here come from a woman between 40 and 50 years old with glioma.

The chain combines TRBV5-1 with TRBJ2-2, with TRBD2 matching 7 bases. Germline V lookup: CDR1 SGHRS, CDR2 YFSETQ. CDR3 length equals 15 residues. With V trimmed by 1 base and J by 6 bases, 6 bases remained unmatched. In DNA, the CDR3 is TGCGCCAGCAGCTTGATCATGGCGGGAGCCGGGGAGCTGTTTTTT. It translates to CASSLIMAGAGELFF.

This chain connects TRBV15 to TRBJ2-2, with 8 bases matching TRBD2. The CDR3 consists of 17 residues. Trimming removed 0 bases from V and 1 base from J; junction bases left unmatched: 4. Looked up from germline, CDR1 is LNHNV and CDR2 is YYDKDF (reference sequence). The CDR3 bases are TGTGCCACCAGCAGAGACCCTACTAGCGGGAACACCGGGGAGCTGTTTTTT. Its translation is CATSRDPTSGNTGELFF.

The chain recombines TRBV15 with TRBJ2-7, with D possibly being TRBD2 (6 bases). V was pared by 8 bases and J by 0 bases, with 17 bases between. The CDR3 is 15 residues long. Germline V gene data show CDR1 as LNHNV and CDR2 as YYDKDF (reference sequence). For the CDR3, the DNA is TGTGCCACCGGAGGGTCGAGGCCGAGCTCCTACGAGCAGTACTTC. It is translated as CATGGSRPSSYEQYF.

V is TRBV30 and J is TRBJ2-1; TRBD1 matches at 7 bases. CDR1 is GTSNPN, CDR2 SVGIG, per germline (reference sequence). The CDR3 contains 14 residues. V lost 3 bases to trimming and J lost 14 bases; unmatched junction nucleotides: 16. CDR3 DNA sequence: TGTGCCTGGAGGGAAGGCCACCGGGACAGAAGGGAGTTCTTC. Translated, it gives CAWREGHRDRREFF.

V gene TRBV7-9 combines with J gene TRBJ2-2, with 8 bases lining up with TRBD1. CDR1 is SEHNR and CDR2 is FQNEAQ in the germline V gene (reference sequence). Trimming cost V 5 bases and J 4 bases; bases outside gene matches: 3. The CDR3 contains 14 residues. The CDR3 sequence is CASSPTGGTGELFF. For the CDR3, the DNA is TGTGCCAGCAGCCCCACAGGGGGCACCGGGGAGCTGTTTTTT.

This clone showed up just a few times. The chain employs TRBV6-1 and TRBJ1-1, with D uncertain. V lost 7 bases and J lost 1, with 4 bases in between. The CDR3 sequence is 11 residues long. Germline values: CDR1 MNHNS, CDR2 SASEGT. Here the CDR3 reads CASMQNTEAFF. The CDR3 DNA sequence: TGTGCCAGCATGCAGAACACTGAAGCTTTCTTT.

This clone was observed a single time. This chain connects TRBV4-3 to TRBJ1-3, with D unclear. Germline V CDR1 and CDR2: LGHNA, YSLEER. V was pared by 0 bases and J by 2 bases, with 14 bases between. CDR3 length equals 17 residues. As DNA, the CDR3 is TGCGCCAGCAGCCAAGATCATAATGCGGCGGCTGGAAACACCATATATTTT. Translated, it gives CASSQDHNAAAGNTIYF.

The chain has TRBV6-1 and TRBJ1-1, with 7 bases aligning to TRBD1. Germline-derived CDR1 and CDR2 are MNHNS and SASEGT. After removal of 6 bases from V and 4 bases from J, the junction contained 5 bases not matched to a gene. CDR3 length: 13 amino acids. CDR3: CASRRQGTTEAFF. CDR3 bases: TGTGCCAGCAGGAGACAGGGTACCACTGAAGCTTTCTTT.

CDR3 region: CASRDSEGNQPQHF. CDR3 DNA sequence: TGCGCCAGCAGGGACAGTGAGGGCAATCAGCCCCAGCATTTT. The chain uses TRBV10-2 and TRBJ1-5; a possible D gene is TRBD1 (6 bases). CDR1 and CDR2 from the germline V gene are WSHSY and SAAADI. V lost 6 bases to trimming and J lost 2 bases, with 11 bases between them. This CDR3 is built from 14 residues.

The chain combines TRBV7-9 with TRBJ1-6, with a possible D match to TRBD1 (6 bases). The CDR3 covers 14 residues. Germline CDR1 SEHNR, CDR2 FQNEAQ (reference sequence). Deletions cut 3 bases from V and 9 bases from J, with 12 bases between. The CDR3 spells CASSFLQGASPLHF. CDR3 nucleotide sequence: TGTGCCAGCAGCTTTTTACAGGGAGCTTCACCCCTCCACTTT.

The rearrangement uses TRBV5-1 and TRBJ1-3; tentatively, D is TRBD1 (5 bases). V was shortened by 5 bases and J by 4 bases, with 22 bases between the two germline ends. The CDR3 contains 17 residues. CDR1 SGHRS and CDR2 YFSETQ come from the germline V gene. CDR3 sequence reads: CASSSLPGLGTGNTIYF. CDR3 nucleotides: TGCGCCAGCAGTTCACTCCCGGGACTCGGCACGGGAAACACCATATATTTT.

CDR3 DNA: TGTGCCAGCAGTGAAGGGGGGGGCTATGGCTACACCTTC. Protein product: CASSEGGGYGYTF. The chain has TRBV6-1 and TRBJ1-2, with TRBD1 as a possible D gene (5 bases). From germline, CDR1 is MNHNS and CDR2 SASEGT. This CDR3 region has 13 residues. V was clipped by 1 base and J by 4 bases, with 7 bases between them.

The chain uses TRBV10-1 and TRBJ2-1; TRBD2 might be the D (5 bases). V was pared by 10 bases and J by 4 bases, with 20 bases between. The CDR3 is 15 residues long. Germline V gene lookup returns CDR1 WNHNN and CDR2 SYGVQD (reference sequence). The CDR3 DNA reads TGCGCCACCTCGACGCTCGGGAACTTTTACAATGAGCAGTTCTTC. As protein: CATSTLGNFYNEQFF.